A selection of T cell receptor beta chains follows, all from one sample in a study of CXCR3-negative and CXCR3-positive naive CD8 T cells. With the 5' RACE reads reprocessed, TCRdb shows one record per CDR3 protein and no DNA. The sample totals around 160,000 distinct CDR3 sequences; its top ten clones hold over 0.25%. The sample comprised naive CXCR3+ CD8+ T cells from blood. These TCRs come from a human donor in good health. Some clones in this sample may be carry-over from other donors' samples. Each CDR3 is given with its conserved first and last residue.

TRBV25-1	14	TRBJ2-1	CASSEYFTSGKQFF
TRBV27	15	TRBJ2-7	CASSSTGGYAYEQYF
TRBV14	15	TRBJ2-1	CASSRLDLVGNEQFF
TRBV7-3	15	TRBJ2-3	CASSLLGGITDTQYF
TRBV27	14	TRBJ2-7	CASSLRREVYEQYF
TRBV6-4	15	TRBJ1-2	CASSGWDRGNYGYTF
TRBV27	15	TRBJ2-7	CASSAPMDGYYEQYF
TRBV6-2/TRBV6-3	14	TRBJ2-7	CASSPGHSNYEQYF
TRBV29-1	13	TRBJ2-1	CSVRFPSYNEQFF
TRBV30	13	TRBJ1-1	CAWSWSMNTEAFF
TRBV7-8	15	TRBJ2-7	CASSLVGLLSYEQYF
TRBV3-1	17	TRBJ2-7	CASSQDPIEGRGHEQYF
TRBV7-3	13	TRBJ2-1	CASSSPEGDEQFF
TRBV7-9	15	TRBJ1-2	CASSLGAYPHYGYTF
TRBV15	14	TRBJ2-7	CATSREGVTYEQYF
TRBV6-5	15	TRBJ2-3	CASRDQVAATDTQYF
TRBV5-1	13	TRBJ1-1	CASSLAGTNEAFF
TRBV7-3	14	TRBJ2-1	CASSLHGSYNEQFF
TRBV18	15	TRBJ2-7	CASSPWDRNTSEQYF
TRBV20-1	14	TRBJ2-7	CSVAGPRFTYEQYF
TRBV2	15	TRBJ1-2	CASSIGGGPNYGYTF
TRBV6-1	15	TRBJ2-7	CASSQTRQGGYEQYF
TRBV7-9	14	TRBJ2-5	CASSPTIAWETQYF
TRBV14	14	TRBJ1-1	CASRSGQPNTEAFF
TRBV29-1	14	TRBJ2-7	CSVAATGASYEQYF
TRBV12-3/TRBV12-4	13	TRBJ1-2	CASRVTGNYGYTF
TRBV5-1	11	TRBJ1-1	CASSSTAEAFF
TRBV28	12	TRBJ2-3	CASRPGTDTQYF
TRBV6-5	16	TRBJ1-2	CASSRDRTGWVYGYTF
TRBV29-1	12	TRBJ2-2	CSVVPEAGELFF
TRBV29-1	15	TRBJ2-6	CSVEEPDSGANVLTF
TRBV28	15	TRBJ2-7	CASSFRDREGDEQYF
TRBV28	15	TRBJ2-5	CASIGQGSLQETQYF